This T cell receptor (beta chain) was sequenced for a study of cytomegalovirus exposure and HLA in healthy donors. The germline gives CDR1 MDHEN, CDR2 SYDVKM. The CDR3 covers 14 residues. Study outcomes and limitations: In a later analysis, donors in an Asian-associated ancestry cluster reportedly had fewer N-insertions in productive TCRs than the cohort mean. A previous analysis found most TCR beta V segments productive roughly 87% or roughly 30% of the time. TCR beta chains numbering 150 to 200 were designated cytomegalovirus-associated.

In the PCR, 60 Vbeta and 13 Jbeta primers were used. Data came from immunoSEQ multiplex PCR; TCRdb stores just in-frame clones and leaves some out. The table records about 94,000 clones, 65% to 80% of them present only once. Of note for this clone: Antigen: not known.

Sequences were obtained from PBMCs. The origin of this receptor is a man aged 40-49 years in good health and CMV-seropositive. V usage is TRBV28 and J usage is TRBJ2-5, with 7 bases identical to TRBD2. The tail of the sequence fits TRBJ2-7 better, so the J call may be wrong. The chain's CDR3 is CASSPGLETSEQYF. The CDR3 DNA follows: TGTGCCAGCAGTCCCGGACTAGAAACGAGCGAGCAGTACTTC.